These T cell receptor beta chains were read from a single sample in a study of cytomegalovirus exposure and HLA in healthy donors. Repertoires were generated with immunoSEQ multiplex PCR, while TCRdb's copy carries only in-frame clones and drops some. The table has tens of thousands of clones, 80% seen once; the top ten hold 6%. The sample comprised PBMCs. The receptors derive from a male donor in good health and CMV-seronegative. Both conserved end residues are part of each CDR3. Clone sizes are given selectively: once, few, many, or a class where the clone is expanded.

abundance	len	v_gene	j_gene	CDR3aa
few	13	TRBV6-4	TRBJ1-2	CASPCPVNYGYTF
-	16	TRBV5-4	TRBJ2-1	CASSTRAGGSYNEQFF
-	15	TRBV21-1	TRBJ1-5	CASSLGTDSNQPQHF
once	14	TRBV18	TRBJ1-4	CASSRGGENEKLFF
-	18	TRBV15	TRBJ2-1	CATSFNPGLAGGLNEQFF
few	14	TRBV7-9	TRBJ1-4	CASSLTGGSEKLFF
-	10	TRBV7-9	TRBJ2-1	CASSLGEQFF
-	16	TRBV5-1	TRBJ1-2	CASSLDGGGPNYGYTF
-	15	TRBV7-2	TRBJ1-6	CASRIKDRLNSPLHF
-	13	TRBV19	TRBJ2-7	CASSPRQGGEQYF
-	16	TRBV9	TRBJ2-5	CASSVSSGGEQETQYF
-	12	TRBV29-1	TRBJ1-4	CSVGQRNEKLFF
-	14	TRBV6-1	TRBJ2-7	CASGIQVLDYEQYF
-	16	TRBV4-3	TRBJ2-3	CASSQEWAGSTDTQYF
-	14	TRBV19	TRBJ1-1	CASSAGGPNTEAFF
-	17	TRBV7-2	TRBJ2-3	CASSPTGTFMGTDTQYF
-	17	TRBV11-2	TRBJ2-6	CASSLLQGAGGANVLTF
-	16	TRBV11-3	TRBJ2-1	CASSPRLDLHGDEQFF
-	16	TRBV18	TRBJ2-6	CASSRPTSSGANVLTF
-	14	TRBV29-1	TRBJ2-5	CSVDEGQNQETQYF
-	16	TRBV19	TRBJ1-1	CASSIWGDSMNTEAFF
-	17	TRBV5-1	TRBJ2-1	CASSFETGGLPWHEQFF
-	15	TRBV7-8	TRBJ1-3	CASSPLRVSGNTIYF
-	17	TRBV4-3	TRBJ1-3	CASSQDVDSNSGNTIYF
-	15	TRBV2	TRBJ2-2	CASTITFSNTGELFF
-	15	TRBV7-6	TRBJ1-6	CASSTSGYLNSPLHF
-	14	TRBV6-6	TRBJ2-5	CASLNGGSGETQYF
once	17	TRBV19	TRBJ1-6	CASRGHWGMGGNSPLHF
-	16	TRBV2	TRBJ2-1	CASSPSGGSSYNEQFF